Listed below are T cell receptor beta chains from one sample, sequenced in a study of T cell repertoires in cytomegalovirus infection. Each CDR3 protein is one row after TCRdb ran MiXCR on the reads. This sample has about 350,000 distinct CDR3 sequences, with about 35% found just once. The antigens for these receptors are not known. Sequencing was performed on cultured PBMCs, taken from culture after CMV antigen stimulation. Receptors originate from a human donor in good health (CMV status not recorded). Some clones in this sample may be carry-over from other donors' samples. The CDR3 runs from the conserved cysteine through the conserved F or W. The D gene is left open where the match is weak.

>TRBV19|13|TRBJ1-2|NA
CASMGGYVYGYTF
>TRBV29-1|14|TRBJ1-3|NA
CSVEYRHSGNTIYF
>TRBV19|16|TRBJ2-1|NA
CASSISAAGLSNEQFF
>TRBV19|15|TRBJ2-1|TRBD1
CASSRDRVIYNEQFF
>TRBV7-2|19|TRBJ2-4|NA
CASSLPPWRGGLAKNIQYF
>TRBV6-6|17|TRBJ1-5|TRBD1
CASSYQTGQGVSQPQHF
>TRBV7-7|16|TRBJ2-3|NA
CASSLTGPNRTDTQYF
>TRBV10-3|17|TRBJ1-6|TRBD1
CAISDRDRPSYNSPLHF
>TRBV29-1|12|TRBJ2-7|TRBD1
CSVRDSQYEQYF
>TRBV19|15|TRBJ2-7|TRBD2
CASSGLAGGNYEQYF
>TRBV12-3/TRBV12-4|11|TRBJ1-1|NA
CASSSNTEAFF
>TRBV6-5|17|TRBJ1-4|NA
CASSSFPNRVWGEKLFF
>TRBV28|14|TRBJ2-3|TRBD2
CASSTLAGTDTQYF
>TRBV11-2|15|TRBJ2-7|NA
CASSLVSRLAYEQYF
>TRBV7-2|13|TRBJ2-5|NA
CASSPGPSLEQYF
>TRBV4-1|13|TRBJ2-1|NA
CASSQAYETEQFF
>TRBV11-2|18|TRBJ2-3|TRBD2
CASSRGLAGGIHTDTQYF
>TRBV7-2|13|TRBJ2-5|NA
CASSPGPRETQYF
>TRBV7-2|13|TRBJ2-1|NA
CASSLGVWNEQFF
>TRBV28|16|TRBJ1-2|NA
CASTIGDRRPNYGYTF
>TRBV14|15|TRBJ2-3|TRBD2
CASSQLAGNTDTQYF
>TRBV5-1|15|TRBJ2-1|TRBD2
CASSSGLAGGNEQFF
>TRBV7-3|13|TRBJ2-1|NA
CASSLLTGNEQFF
>TRBV6-1|14|TRBJ1-4|TRBD1
CASRRDRGGEKLFF
>TRBV7-9|15|TRBJ2-3|TRBD1
CASRTGQTPGDTQYF
>TRBV12-3/TRBV12-4|14|TRBJ1-5|TRBD1
CASRLGQGLQPQHF
>TRBV11-2|13|TRBJ2-3|NA
CASTLGGGDTQYF
>TRBV27|16|TRBJ1-1|TRBD1
CASSRDRGSPNTEAFF
>TRBV7-8|14|TRBJ2-3|TRBD2
CASSPRAGADTQYF
>TRBV28|15|TRBJ1-3|NA
CASRYPDRRGNTIYF
>TRBV7-9|20|TRBJ2-1|TRBD2
CASSLDDGSLAGKIYNEQFF
>TRBV5-1|15|TRBJ2-2|NA
CASSLLQTNTGELFF
>TRBV28|17|TRBJ2-3|TRBD2
CASSPGLAVDSTDTQYF
>TRBV6-1|14|TRBJ2-3|NA
CASIGGRSADTQYF
>TRBV6-1|13|TRBJ2-1|NA
CASSVQGRYEQFF
>TRBV7-6|16|TRBJ2-3|TRBD2
CASSILAETYTDTQYF
>TRBV18|16|TRBJ2-3|NA
CASSPRSFGGADTQYF
>TRBV7-9|15|TRBJ2-5|NA
CASTPTVAAAETQYF